The rows below give T cell receptor beta chains drawn from one sample of a study of T-cell reconstitution after alpha-beta-depleted transplantation in children. TCRdb independently ran MiXCR on the PCR reads; one entry per CDR3 protein. The sample contains about 270,000 distinct CDR3 sequences, approximately 9.6% of which appear only once. Material: PBMCs from the stem cell graft donor, obtained from the stem cell graft. These receptors were taken from a human donor who donated a stem cell graft to a child with SCID. Each CDR3 is given with its conserved first and last residue. A D gene is named only where the DNA matches it firmly. Where a row states a size, it is once, few, many or the class of an expanded clone; other rows omit it.

J gene: TRBJ2-7; clone size: -; D gene: TRBD1; CDR3 length: 14; V gene: TRBV12-3/TRBV12-4; CDR3 protein: CASSTGGNRYEQYF; CDR3 DNA: TGTGCCAGCAGTACAGGGGGCAACCGATACGAGCAGTACTTC
J gene: TRBJ2-7; clone size: few; D gene: -; CDR3 length: 15; V gene: TRBV5-5; CDR3 protein: CASSLGPGASYEQYF; CDR3 DNA: TGTGCCAGCAGCCTGGGGCCGGGAGCGTCCTACGAGCAGTACTTC
J gene: TRBJ2-5; clone size: many; D gene: -; CDR3 length: 13; V gene: TRBV7-9; CDR3 protein: CASSSGQQETQYF; CDR3 DNA: TGTGCCAGCAGCTCTGGACAGCAAGAGACCCAGTACTTC
J gene: TRBJ1-1; clone size: many; D gene: -; CDR3 length: 12; V gene: TRBV6-5; CDR3 protein: CASSYRNTEAFF; CDR3 DNA: TGCGCCAGCAGCTATAGGAACACTGAAGCTTTCTTT
J gene: TRBJ2-5; clone size: many; D gene: TRBD2; CDR3 length: 13; V gene: TRBV10-3; CDR3 protein: CAISHSGGRTQYF; CDR3 DNA: TGTGCCATCAGCCATAGCGGGGGACGGACCCAGTACTTC
J gene: TRBJ2-7; clone size: few; D gene: TRBD1; CDR3 length: 16; V gene: TRBV5-1; CDR3 protein: CASSPSGTGSTYEQYF; CDR3 DNA: TGCGCCAGCAGCCCGTCCGGGACAGGGTCCACCTACGAGCAGTACTTC
J gene: TRBJ1-5; clone size: -; D gene: TRBD1; CDR3 length: 14; V gene: TRBV27; CDR3 protein: CASSSQQGNQPQHF; CDR3 DNA: TGTGCCAGCAGTTCACAACAGGGGAATCAGCCCCAGCATTTT
J gene: TRBJ1-2; clone size: -; D gene: -; CDR3 length: 13; V gene: TRBV6-5; CDR3 protein: CASTAQGIFGYTF; CDR3 DNA: TGTGCCAGCACCGCCCAGGGAATATTCGGCTACACCTTC
J gene: TRBJ2-5; clone size: -; D gene: -; CDR3 length: 14; V gene: TRBV3-1; CDR3 protein: CASSHHRARETQYF; CDR3 DNA: TGTGCCAGCAGCCATCACAGGGCGCGAGAGACCCAGTACTTC
J gene: TRBJ2-2; clone size: few; D gene: -; CDR3 length: 14; V gene: TRBV10-3; CDR3 protein: CAIKTQGKTGELFF; CDR3 DNA: TGTGCCATCAAGACCCAGGGGAAAACCGGGGAGCTGTTTTTT
J gene: TRBJ2-2; clone size: few; D gene: TRBD1; CDR3 length: 16; V gene: TRBV5-1; CDR3 protein: CASSSGQGVGTGELFF; CDR3 DNA: TGCGCCAGCAGCTCCGGACAGGGGGTTGGCACCGGGGAGCTGTTTTTT
J gene: TRBJ2-5; clone size: few; D gene: TRBD2; CDR3 length: 14; V gene: TRBV20-1; CDR3 protein: CSAGRLAGGETQYF; CDR3 DNA: TGCAGTGCTGGGCGACTAGCGGGGGGAGAGACCCAGTACTTC
J gene: TRBJ2-2; clone size: few; D gene: -; CDR3 length: 12; V gene: TRBV20-1; CDR3 protein: CSASRAALGLFF; CDR3 DNA: TGCAGTGCTAGCAGGGCCGCCTTGGGGCTGTTTTTT
J gene: TRBJ2-2; clone size: few; D gene: TRBD1; CDR3 length: 15; V gene: TRBV5-1; CDR3 protein: CASSSDRVMTGELFF; CDR3 DNA: TGCGCCAGCAGCTCTGACAGGGTCATGACCGGGGAGCTGTTTTTT
J gene: TRBJ2-4; clone size: -; D gene: TRBD2; CDR3 length: 18; V gene: TRBV4-2; CDR3 protein: CASSQVSETSGGFGIQYF; CDR3 DNA: TGTGCCAGCAGCCAAGTGTCGGAGACTAGCGGCGGATTTGGCATTCAGTACTTC
J gene: TRBJ2-1; clone size: -; D gene: -; CDR3 length: 16; V gene: TRBV5-1; CDR3 protein: CASIRTGPSSYNEQFF; CDR3 DNA: TGCGCCAGCATACGGACGGGACCAAGCTCCTACAATGAGCAGTTCTTC
J gene: TRBJ2-7; clone size: few; D gene: -; CDR3 length: 13; V gene: TRBV18; CDR3 protein: CATRRRGEDEQYF; CDR3 DNA: TGTGCCACCCGCCGGCGCGGGGAGGACGAGCAGTACTTC
J gene: TRBJ2-5; clone size: -; D gene: -; CDR3 length: 13; V gene: TRBV20-1; CDR3 protein: CSASGQVEETQYF; CDR3 DNA: TGCAGTGCTAGCGGGCAGGTGGAAGAGACCCAGTACTTC
J gene: TRBJ2-5; clone size: -; D gene: -; CDR3 length: 12; V gene: TRBV20-1; CDR3 protein: CSARGGVETQYF; CDR3 DNA: TGCAGTGCTAGGGGCGGAGTTGAGACCCAGTACTTC
J gene: TRBJ1-6; clone size: many; D gene: -; CDR3 length: 15; V gene: TRBV7-8; CDR3 protein: CASSLVPGKNSPLHF; CDR3 DNA: TGTGCCAGCAGCTTAGTTCCAGGGAAAAATTCACCCCTCCACTTT
J gene: TRBJ2-2; clone size: -; D gene: TRBD1; CDR3 length: 17; V gene: TRBV5-1; CDR3 protein: CASSQSGQGARTGELFF; CDR3 DNA: TGCGCCAGCAGCCAGTCGGGACAGGGGGCAAGAACCGGGGAGCTGTTTTTT
J gene: TRBJ1-3; clone size: -; D gene: -; CDR3 length: 14; V gene: TRBV12-3/TRBV12-4; CDR3 protein: CASTGGGDGNTIYF; CDR3 DNA: TGTGCCAGCACCGGGGGAGGGGACGGAAACACCATATATTTT
J gene: TRBJ2-1; clone size: few; D gene: -; CDR3 length: 12; V gene: TRBV27; CDR3 protein: CASSPTGFRQFF; CDR3 DNA: TGTGCCAGCAGTCCAACGGGGTTTCGGCAGTTCTTC
J gene: TRBJ2-2; clone size: -; D gene: TRBD1; CDR3 length: 16; V gene: TRBV11-3; CDR3 protein: CASSPYRGQNTGELFF; CDR3 DNA: TGTGCCAGCAGCCCATACAGGGGGCAGAACACCGGGGAGCTGTTTTTT
J gene: TRBJ1-1; clone size: -; D gene: -; CDR3 length: 14; V gene: TRBV12-3/TRBV12-4; CDR3 protein: CASSYRDKNTEAFF; CDR3 DNA: TGTGCCAGCAGTTACCGGGACAAGAACACTGAAGCTTTCTTT
J gene: TRBJ2-1; clone size: many; D gene: -; CDR3 length: 13; V gene: TRBV29-1; CDR3 protein: CSVEDTDLNEQFF; CDR3 DNA: TGCAGCGTTGAAGATACGGACCTCAATGAGCAGTTCTTC
J gene: TRBJ1-1; clone size: many; D gene: -; CDR3 length: 12; V gene: TRBV12-3/TRBV12-4; CDR3 protein: CASSPAGTAAFF; CDR3 DNA: TGTGCCAGCAGCCCCGCGGGGACGGCGGCTTTCTTT
J gene: TRBJ2-1; clone size: -; D gene: -; CDR3 length: 15; V gene: TRBV12-3/TRBV12-4; CDR3 protein: CAGSTPRGPYNEQFF; CDR3 DNA: TGTGCCGGCAGTACCCCGAGGGGCCCATACAATGAGCAGTTCTTC
J gene: TRBJ2-5; clone size: few; D gene: TRBD2; CDR3 length: 14; V gene: TRBV6-5; CDR3 protein: CASSSSGGPETQYF; CDR3 DNA: TGTGCCAGCAGTTCTAGCGGGGGGCCGGAGACCCAGTACTTC
J gene: TRBJ1-5; clone size: -; D gene: TRBD1; CDR3 length: 16; V gene: TRBV19; CDR3 protein: CASILDRADSHQPQHF; CDR3 DNA: TGTGCCAGCATCTTGGACAGGGCTGATTCGCATCAGCCCCAGCATTTT
J gene: TRBJ1-2; clone size: few; D gene: -; CDR3 length: 14; V gene: TRBV5-1; CDR3 protein: CASSRIRVNYGYTF; CDR3 DNA: TGCGCCAGCAGCCGAATCAGGGTAAACTATGGCTACACCTTC
J gene: TRBJ2-3; clone size: -; D gene: -; CDR3 length: 16; V gene: TRBV18; CDR3 protein: CASSGRSATSTDTQYF; CDR3 DNA: TGTGCCAGCTCAGGTCGTTCGGCAACTAGCACAGATACGCAGTATTTT
J gene: TRBJ2-2; clone size: -; D gene: TRBD2; CDR3 length: 17; V gene: TRBV9; CDR3 protein: CASSVPSGGPFTGELFF; CDR3 DNA: TGTGCCAGCAGCGTGCCAAGCGGGGGCCCCTTCACCGGGGAGCTGTTTTTT
J gene: TRBJ2-7; clone size: once; D gene: -; CDR3 length: 14; V gene: TRBV5-1; CDR3 protein: CASSLEWLAYEQYF; CDR3 DNA: TGCGCCAGCAGCTTGGAATGGCTGGCCTACGAGCAGTACTTC
J gene: TRBJ1-4; clone size: few; D gene: -; CDR3 length: 14; V gene: TRBV12-5; CDR3 protein: CASGFDSYNEKLFF; CDR3 DNA: TGTGCTAGTGGTTTCGACAGTTATAATGAAAAACTGTTTTTT
J gene: TRBJ2-7; clone size: few; D gene: -; CDR3 length: 14; V gene: TRBV7-9; CDR3 protein: CASSPDEVVKEQYF; CDR3 DNA: TGTGCCAGCAGCCCCGACGAGGTAGTGAAAGAGCAGTACTTC
J gene: TRBJ1-6; clone size: -; D gene: -; CDR3 length: 13; V gene: TRBV29-1; CDR3 protein: CSASDSGNSPLHF; CDR3 DNA: TGCAGCGCAAGTGACAGTGGAAATTCACCCCTCCACTTT
J gene: TRBJ2-7; clone size: few; D gene: -; CDR3 length: 12; V gene: TRBV12-3/TRBV12-4; CDR3 protein: CASKEGSYEQYF; CDR3 DNA: TGTGCCAGCAAGGAGGGGAGTTACGAGCAGTACTTC
J gene: TRBJ1-5; clone size: -; D gene: -; CDR3 length: 18; V gene: TRBV12-3/TRBV12-4; CDR3 protein: CASSTRGAGLSSNQPQHF; CDR3 DNA: TGTGCCAGCAGCACCCGAGGGGCGGGTCTATCTAGCAATCAGCCCCAGCATTTT
J gene: TRBJ2-3; clone size: -; D gene: -; CDR3 length: 15; V gene: TRBV5-1; CDR3 protein: CASSLGKGSTDTQYF; CDR3 DNA: TGCGCCAGCAGCTTGGGGAAGGGGAGCACAGATACGCAGTATTTT
J gene: TRBJ2-5; clone size: -; D gene: -; CDR3 length: 14; V gene: TRBV20-1; CDR3 protein: CSAAENRRGETQYF; CDR3 DNA: TGCAGTGCTGCCGAGAATCGGAGGGGAGAGACCCAGTACTTC
J gene: TRBJ2-3; clone size: -; D gene: TRBD1; CDR3 length: 14; V gene: TRBV5-1; CDR3 protein: CASSIGQAADTQYF; CDR3 DNA: TGCGCCAGCAGCATCGGACAGGCGGCAGATACGCAGTATTTT
J gene: TRBJ1-4; clone size: many; D gene: -; CDR3 length: 14; V gene: TRBV12-3/TRBV12-4; CDR3 protein: CASSLGAPNEKLFF; CDR3 DNA: TGTGCCAGCAGTCTGGGAGCCCCAAATGAAAAACTGTTTTTT
J gene: TRBJ2-7; clone size: few; D gene: -; CDR3 length: 18; V gene: TRBV4-1; CDR3 protein: CASTQTAGTGLSKYEQYF; CDR3 DNA: TGCGCCAGCACCCAAACGGCGGGCACAGGACTATCTAAATACGAGCAGTACTTC
J gene: TRBJ1-4; clone size: few; D gene: TRBD1; CDR3 length: 14; V gene: TRBV20-1; CDR3 protein: CSARGGTGDEKLFF; CDR3 DNA: TGCAGTGCTAGAGGGGGGACAGGGGATGAAAAACTGTTTTTT
J gene: TRBJ2-3; clone size: few; D gene: TRBD2; CDR3 length: 16; V gene: TRBV20-1; CDR3 protein: CSARSGGALFSDTQYF; CDR3 DNA: TGCAGTGCTAGAAGCGGGGGGGCCCTTTTCTCAGATACGCAGTATTTT
J gene: TRBJ2-7; clone size: few; D gene: -; CDR3 length: 16; V gene: TRBV23-1; CDR3 protein: CASSQSARENNDEQYF; CDR3 DNA: TGCGCCAGCAGTCAATCAGCCAGGGAGAATAATGACGAGCAGTACTTC
J gene: TRBJ1-2; clone size: -; D gene: -; CDR3 length: 15; V gene: TRBV10-2; CDR3 protein: CASSDPVGGNYGYTF; CDR3 DNA: TGCGCCAGCAGTGACCCCGTGGGGGGGAACTATGGCTACACCTTC
J gene: TRBJ2-2; clone size: many; D gene: -; CDR3 length: 14; V gene: TRBV12-3/TRBV12-4; CDR3 protein: CASRDSPNTGELFF; CDR3 DNA: TGTGCCAGCCGAGACAGCCCGAACACCGGGGAGCTGTTTTTT
J gene: TRBJ2-5; clone size: few; D gene: -; CDR3 length: 12; V gene: TRBV6-5; CDR3 protein: CATRGAQETQYF; CDR3 DNA: TGTGCCACCCGGGGGGCCCAAGAGACCCAGTACTTC
J gene: TRBJ2-1; clone size: many; D gene: TRBD2; CDR3 length: 16; V gene: TRBV7-8; CDR3 protein: CASSFLSGGTYNEQFF; CDR3 DNA: TGTGCCAGCAGCTTTCTTTCGGGGGGGACTTACAATGAGCAGTTCTTC
J gene: TRBJ2-1; clone size: many; D gene: -; CDR3 length: 15; V gene: TRBV12-3/TRBV12-4; CDR3 protein: CASRQDLSSYNEQFF; CDR3 DNA: TGTGCCAGCAGGCAGGACTTGTCCTCCTACAATGAGCAGTTCTTC
J gene: TRBJ2-3; clone size: few; D gene: TRBD2; CDR3 length: 16; V gene: TRBV3-1; CDR3 protein: CASSLRGGADTDTQYF; CDR3 DNA: TGTGCCAGCAGCCTACGGGGGGGCGCCGACACAGATACGCAGTATTTT
J gene: TRBJ2-1; clone size: -; D gene: -; CDR3 length: 15; V gene: TRBV7-9; CDR3 protein: CASSLLLGIHNEQFF; CDR3 DNA: TGTGCCAGCAGCTTATTGTTAGGGATCCACAATGAGCAGTTCTTC
J gene: TRBJ2-5; clone size: -; D gene: -; CDR3 length: 13; V gene: TRBV5-5; CDR3 protein: CAMGPAGSETQYF; CDR3 DNA: TGTGCCATGGGCCCTGCAGGCAGCGAGACCCAGTACTTC
J gene: TRBJ2-5; clone size: few; D gene: -; CDR3 length: 11; V gene: TRBV20-1; CDR3 protein: CSARDIETQYF; CDR3 DNA: TGCAGTGCTAGAGATATAGAGACCCAGTACTTC
J gene: TRBJ2-7; clone size: many; D gene: -; CDR3 length: 12; V gene: TRBV12-3/TRBV12-4; CDR3 protein: CASRRESYEQYF; CDR3 DNA: TGTGCCAGCAGAAGGGAGTCCTACGAGCAGTACTTC
J gene: TRBJ2-5; clone size: few; D gene: -; CDR3 length: 13; V gene: TRBV12-3/TRBV12-4; CDR3 protein: CASSFQPQETQYF; CDR3 DNA: TGTGCCAGCAGTTTTCAGCCCCAGGAGACCCAGTACTTC
J gene: TRBJ2-3; clone size: -; D gene: -; CDR3 length: 16; V gene: TRBV5-1; CDR3 protein: CASSLTGRLVTDTQYF; CDR3 DNA: TGCGCCAGCAGCTTGACAGGACGGTTGGTCACAGATACGCAGTATTTT